This TCR beta chain is from a study of beta chain features in type 1 diabetes. Sequenced material consisted of expressed TCRB transcripts (all of the isolated RNA was reverse transcribed). This table comes from immunoSEQ multiplex PCR, and its TCRdb copy is limited to in-frame clones, with some not included. The sample comprises just over 450,000 clones, over 25% of which are singletons, and about 0.065% rests with the top ten. This clone was picked up a small number of times. Its antigen remains unknown. Study observations and caveats: Highly expressing activated T cells could be over-counted with a cDNA template. Small HLA sub-analyses could not settle whether HLA shapes TCRB rearrangement.

The CDR3 loop spans 15 amino acids. Looked up from germline, CDR1 is SGHTA and CDR2 is FQGNSA. With 6 bases removed from V and 5 bases from J, the gap between germline ends came to 19 bases. The TCR sequence derives from a young man in good health. Sequenced: naive CD4+ T cells from blood. The rearrangement joins TRBV7-2 to TRBJ2-5; D uncertain. CDR3 sequence: CASSTRAPTPETQYF. The CDR3 DNA follows: TGTGCCAGCAGTACGCGCGCTCCTACCCCGGAGACCCAGTACTTC.